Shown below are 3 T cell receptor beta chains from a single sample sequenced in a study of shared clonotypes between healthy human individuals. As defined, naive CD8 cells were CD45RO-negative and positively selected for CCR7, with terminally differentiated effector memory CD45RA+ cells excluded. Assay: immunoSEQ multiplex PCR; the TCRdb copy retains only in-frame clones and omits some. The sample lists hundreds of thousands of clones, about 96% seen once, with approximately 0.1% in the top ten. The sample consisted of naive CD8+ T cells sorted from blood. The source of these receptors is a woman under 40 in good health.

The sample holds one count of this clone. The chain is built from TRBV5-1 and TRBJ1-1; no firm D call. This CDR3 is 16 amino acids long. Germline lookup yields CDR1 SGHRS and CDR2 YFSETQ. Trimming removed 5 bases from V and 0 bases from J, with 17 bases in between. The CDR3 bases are TGCGCCAGCAGGCCCTGGACGGATACGTTGAACACTGAAGCTTTCTTT. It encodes CASRPWTDTLNTEAFF.

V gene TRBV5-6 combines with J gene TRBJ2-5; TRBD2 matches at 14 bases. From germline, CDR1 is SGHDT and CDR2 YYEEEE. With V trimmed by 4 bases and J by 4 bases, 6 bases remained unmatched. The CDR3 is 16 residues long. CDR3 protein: CASSTTTSGRGETQYF. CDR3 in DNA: TGTGCCAGCAGCACGACGACTAGCGGGAGGGGAGAGACCCAGTACTTC.

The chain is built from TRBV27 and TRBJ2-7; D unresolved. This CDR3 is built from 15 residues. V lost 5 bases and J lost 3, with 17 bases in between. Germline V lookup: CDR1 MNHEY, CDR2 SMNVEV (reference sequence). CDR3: CASSPESLVGYEQYF. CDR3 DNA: TGTGCCAGCAGTCCAGAATCCCTAGTCGGCTACGAGCAGTACTTC.